In its sample, the clone carrying this T cell receptor beta chain was seen many times. Its target is unknown. This entry is derived from a study of T cell repertoires in cytomegalovirus infection. Turning to the study itself: CMV epitopes, recently identified HLA-C-restricted and well-studied HLA-B-restricted, were used.

Study conclusions and caveats: There were HLA-C-restricted CMV-specific TCR beta clonotypes dominating the ex vivo response.

TCRdb re-called the reads through MiXCR, storing one row per CDR3 protein. The sample comprises roughly 700,000 distinct CDR3 sequences, roughly 33% of which are singletons, and roughly 18% rests with the top ten. J gave up 8 bases and V 3 bases, and 13 bases lay outside the gene matches. CDR1 and CDR2 from the germline V gene are SGHVS and FQNEAQ. This CDR3 has 16 amino acids. Source: cultured PBMCs, taken from culture after CMV antigen stimulation. This clonotype was obtained from a human donor in good health (CMV status not recorded). Some clones in this sample may be carry-over from other donors' samples. The V call is TRBV7-8, the J call TRBJ2-1, with 7 bases that match TRBD2. This CDR3 reads CASSFRPDGGGDEQFF. In nucleotides, the CDR3 is TGTGCCAGCAGCTTTCGACCTGATGGGGGAGGGGATGAGCAGTTCTTC. The full variable domain, completed using reference TRBV7-8 and TRBJ2-1, is GAGVSQSPRYKVAKRGQDVALRCDPISGHVSLFWYQQALGQGPEFLTYFQNEAQLDKSGLPSDRFFAERPEGSVSTLKIQRTQQEDSAVYLCASSFRPDGGGDEQFFGPGTRLTVL.